This entry features one TCR beta chain sequence. The protocol was immunoSEQ multiplex PCR, while the TCRdb copy is restricted to in-frame clones and leaves out a portion. The data show some 70,000 clones, roughly 88% seen once. V gave up 5 bases and J gave up 1 base; unmatched junction bases: 6. This CDR3 region has 15 residues. The germline CDR1 and CDR2 sequences are SGHNT and YYREEE (reference sequence). The data stem from a study of blood T cell repertoires in COVID-19. V is TRBV5-4 and J is TRBJ2-3; 8 nucleotides match TRBD1. The sequence came from a woman aged 65 to 85 with acute or convalescent COVID-19. Sequencing was performed on peripheral blood. CDR3 nucleotide sequence: TGTGCCAGCAGTCCCGGACAGGGACGCACAGATACGCAGTATTTT. Its translation is CASSPGQGRTDTQYF.